Sequencing of this T cell receptor (beta chain) was carried out in a study of T cell repertoires in cytomegalovirus infection. TCRdb called the reads again in MiXCR, with one record for every CDR3 protein. The sample carries tens of thousands of distinct CDR3 sequences, roughly a fifth recorded once. On this clonotype itself: Its antigen is currently unknown.

Per the germline V gene, CDR1 is SGHTA and CDR2 is FQGNSA. The CDR3 length is 14 residues. V lost 8 bases and J 7 bases, leaving 17 bases between the germline ends. The chain is built from TRBV7-2 and TRBJ1-4, with D unclear. This specimen consisted of CD8+ T cells from cultured PBMCs, obtained from culture after CMV antigen stimulation. This receptor was taken from a human donor in good health (CMV status not recorded). Some clones in this sample may be carry-over from other donors' samples. DNA for the CDR3: TGTGCCAGCGGCCTCCTAGCGGGTGGTGAAAAACTGTTTTTT. Protein product: CASGLLAGGEKLFF. Complete variable domain (other parts from reference TRBV7-2 and TRBJ1-4): GAGVSQSPSNKVTEKGKDVELRCDPISGHTALYWYRQSLGQGLEFLIYFQGNSAPDKSGLPSDRFSAERTGGSVSTLTIQRTQQEDSAVYLCASGLLAGGEKLFFGSGTQLSVL.